Sequencing of this TCR beta chain was carried out in a study of T cells after yellow fever vaccination. This clonotype has more than one count but fewer than ten. Its target is not known. 5'RACE template switching produced TCR cDNA carrying a universal primer site and UMIs. TCRdb fed the 5' RACE reads into MiXCR, producing one record per CDR3 protein. The sample carries 550,000 to 750,000 distinct CDR3 sequences, approximately 12% recorded once. Study-level results: Of the clonotypes, a small share occurred in both CD4 and CD8 compartments. Clones that expanded after primary vaccination mostly reappeared after the booster (just under 98% CD4, approximately 85% CD8). Peaking faster, on day 5 versus 15, the secondary response was nonetheless weaker.

V lost 4 bases and J 2 bases, leaving 13 bases between the germline ends. The CDR3 loop spans 14 amino acids. The germline V gene has CDR1 SGDLS and CDR2 YYNGEE. The chain links TRBV9 to TRBJ2-7, with a tentative D call TRBD1 (6 bases). The sample consisted of PBMCs, taken on the day of the yellow fever booster vaccination. This sequence originates from a man aged 25-40 years who received the YFV17D yellow fever vaccine. The CDR3 nucleotides are TGTGCCAGCAGCCCTACGGGACATCCCTACGAGCAGTACTTC. Translated: CASSPTGHPYEQYF.